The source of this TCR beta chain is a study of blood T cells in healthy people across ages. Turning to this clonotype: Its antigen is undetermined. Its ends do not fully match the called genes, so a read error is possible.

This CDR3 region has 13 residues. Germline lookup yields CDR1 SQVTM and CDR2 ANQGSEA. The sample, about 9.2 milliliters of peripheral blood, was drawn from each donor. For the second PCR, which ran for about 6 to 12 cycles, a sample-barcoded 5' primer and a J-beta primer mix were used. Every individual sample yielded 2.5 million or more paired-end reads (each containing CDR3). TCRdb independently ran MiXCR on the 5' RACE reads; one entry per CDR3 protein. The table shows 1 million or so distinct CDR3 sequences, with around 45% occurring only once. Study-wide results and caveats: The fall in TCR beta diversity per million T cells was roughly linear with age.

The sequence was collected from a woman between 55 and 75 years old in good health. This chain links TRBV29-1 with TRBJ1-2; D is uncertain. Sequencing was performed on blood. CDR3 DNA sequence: TGCAGCGTTCAGGACCCTGCTAACTGTGGCTACACCTTC. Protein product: CSVQDPANCGYTF.